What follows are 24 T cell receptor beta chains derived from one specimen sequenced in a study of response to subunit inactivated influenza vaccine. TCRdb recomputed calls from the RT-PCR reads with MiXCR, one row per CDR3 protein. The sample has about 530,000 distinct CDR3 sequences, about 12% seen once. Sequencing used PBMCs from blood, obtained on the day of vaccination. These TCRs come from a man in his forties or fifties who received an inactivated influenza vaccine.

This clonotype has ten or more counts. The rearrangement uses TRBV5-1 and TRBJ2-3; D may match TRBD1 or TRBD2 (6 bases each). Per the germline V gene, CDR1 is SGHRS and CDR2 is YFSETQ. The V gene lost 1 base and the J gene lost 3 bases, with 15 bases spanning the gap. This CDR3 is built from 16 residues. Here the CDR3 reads CASSLSGAARTDTQYF. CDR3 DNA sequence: TGCGCCAGCAGCTTGTCGGGGGCCGCGAGGACAGATACGCAGTATTTT.

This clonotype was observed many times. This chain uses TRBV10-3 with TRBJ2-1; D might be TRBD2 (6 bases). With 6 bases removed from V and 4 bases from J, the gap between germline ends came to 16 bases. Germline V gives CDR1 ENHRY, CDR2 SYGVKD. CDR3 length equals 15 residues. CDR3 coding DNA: TGTGCCATCAGGGGTTCGGCGGGGTATTACAATGAGCAGTTCTTC. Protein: CAIRGSAGYYNEQFF.

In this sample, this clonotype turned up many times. CDR3 coding DNA: TGTGCCAGCAGCTTAGTCCTACACGAAAAACTGTTTTTT. This sequence encodes CASSLVLHEKLFF. The chain couples TRBV7-2 to TRBJ1-4; D ambiguous. The germline CDR1 and CDR2 sequences are SGHTA and FQGNSA. V dropped 1 base and J dropped 8 bases, with 8 bases sitting between them. The CDR3 is made up of 13 amino acids.

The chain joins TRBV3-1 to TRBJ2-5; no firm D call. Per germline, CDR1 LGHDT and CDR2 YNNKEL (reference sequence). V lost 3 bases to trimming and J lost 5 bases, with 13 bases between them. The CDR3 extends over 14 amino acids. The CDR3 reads CASSHLVRAETQYF. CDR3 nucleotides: TGTGCCAGCAGCCATTTAGTTCGGGCGGAGACCCAGTACTTC.

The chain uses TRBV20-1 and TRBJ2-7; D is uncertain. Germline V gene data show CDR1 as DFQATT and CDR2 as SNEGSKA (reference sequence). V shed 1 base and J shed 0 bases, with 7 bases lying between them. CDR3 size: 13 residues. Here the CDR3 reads CSARVTDSYEQYF. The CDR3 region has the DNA TGCAGTGCTAGAGTTACGGACTCCTACGAGCAGTACTTC.

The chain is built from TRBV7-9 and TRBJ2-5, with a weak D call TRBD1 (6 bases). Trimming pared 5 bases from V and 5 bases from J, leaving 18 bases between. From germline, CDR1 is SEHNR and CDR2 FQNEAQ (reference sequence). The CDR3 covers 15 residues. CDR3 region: CASSKGDNIGETQYF. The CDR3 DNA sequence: TGTGCCAGCAGCAAGGGGGACAACATCGGGGAGACCCAGTACTTC.

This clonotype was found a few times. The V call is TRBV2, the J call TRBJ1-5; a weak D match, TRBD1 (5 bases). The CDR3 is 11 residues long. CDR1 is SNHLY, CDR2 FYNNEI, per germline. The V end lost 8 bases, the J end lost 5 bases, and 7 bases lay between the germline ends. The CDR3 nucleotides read TGTGCCAGCGGGGGATATCAGCCCCAGCATTTT. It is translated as CASGGYQPQHF.

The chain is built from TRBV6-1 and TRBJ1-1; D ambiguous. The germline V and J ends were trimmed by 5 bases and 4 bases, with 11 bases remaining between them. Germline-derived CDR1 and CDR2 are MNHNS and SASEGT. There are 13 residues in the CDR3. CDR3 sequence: CASSLHPSTEAFF. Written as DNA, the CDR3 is TGTGCCAGCAGTCTTCACCCTAGCACTGAAGCTTTCTTT.

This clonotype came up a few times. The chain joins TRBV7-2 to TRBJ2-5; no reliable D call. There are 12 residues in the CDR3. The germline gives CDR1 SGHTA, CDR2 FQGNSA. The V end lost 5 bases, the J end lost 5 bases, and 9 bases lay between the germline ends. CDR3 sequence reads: CASSTLGETQYF. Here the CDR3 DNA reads TGTGCCAGCAGCACCTTAGGGGAGACCCAGTACTTC.

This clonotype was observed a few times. CDR3 coding DNA: TGTGCCAGCAGTTTACCGAACCTACGAGGGCAGTACTTC. It translates to CASSLPNLRGQYF. The genes are TRBV6-2 or TRBV6-3 and TRBJ2-7; no firm D call. This CDR3 has 13 amino acids. Trimming left V 4 bases short and J 9 bases short, with 16 bases between. CDR1 is MNHEY, CDR2 SVGEGT, per germline.

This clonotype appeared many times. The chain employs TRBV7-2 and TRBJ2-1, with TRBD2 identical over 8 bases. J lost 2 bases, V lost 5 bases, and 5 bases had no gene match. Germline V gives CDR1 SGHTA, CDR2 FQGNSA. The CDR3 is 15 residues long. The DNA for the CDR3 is TGTGCCAGCAGCATAAGCGGGGGCGCCTACAATGAGCAGTTCTTC. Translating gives CASSISGGAYNEQFF. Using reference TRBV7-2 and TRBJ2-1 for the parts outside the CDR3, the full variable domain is GAGVSQSPSNKVTEKGKDVELRCDPISGHTALYWYRQSLGQGLEFLIYFQGNSAPDKSGLPSDRFSAERTGGSVSTLTIQRTQQEDSAVYLCASSISGGAYNEQFFGPGTRLTVL.

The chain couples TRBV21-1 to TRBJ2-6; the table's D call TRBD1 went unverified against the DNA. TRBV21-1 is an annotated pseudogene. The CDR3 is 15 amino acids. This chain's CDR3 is CASSKRGTSTNVLTF. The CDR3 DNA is TGTGCCAGCAGCAAAAGGGGGACTTCGACCAACGTCCTGACTTTC.

As DNA, the CDR3 is TGTGCCAGCTCACCAATCGGCACGAACACCGGGGAGCTGTTTTTT. This encodes CASSPIGTNTGELFF. The genes are TRBV18 and TRBJ2-2; D call uncertain. The germline gives CDR1 KGHSH, CDR2 LQKENI. V lost 2 bases, J lost 0 bases, and 7 bases lay in between. This CDR3 region has 15 residues.

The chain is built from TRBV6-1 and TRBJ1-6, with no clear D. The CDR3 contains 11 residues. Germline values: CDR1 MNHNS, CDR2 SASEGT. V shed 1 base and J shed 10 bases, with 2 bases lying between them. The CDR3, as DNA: TGTGCCAGCAGTGAAGTGTCACCCCTCCACTTT. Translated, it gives CASSEVSPLHF.

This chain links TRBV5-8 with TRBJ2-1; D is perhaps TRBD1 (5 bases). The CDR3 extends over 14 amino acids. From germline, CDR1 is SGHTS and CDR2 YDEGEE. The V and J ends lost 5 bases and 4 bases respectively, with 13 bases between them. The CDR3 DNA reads TGTGCCAGCAGAGGCGACAGAACATACAATGAGCAGTTCTTC. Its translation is CASRGDRTYNEQFF.

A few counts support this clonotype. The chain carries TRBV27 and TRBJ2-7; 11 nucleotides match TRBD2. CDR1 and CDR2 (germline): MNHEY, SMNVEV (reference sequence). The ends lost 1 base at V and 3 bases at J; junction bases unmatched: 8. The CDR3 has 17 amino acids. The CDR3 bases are TGTGCCAGCAGTTTATTGGCTAGCGGGGGGCTTCACTACGAGCAGTACTTC. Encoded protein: CASSLLASGGLHYEQYF.

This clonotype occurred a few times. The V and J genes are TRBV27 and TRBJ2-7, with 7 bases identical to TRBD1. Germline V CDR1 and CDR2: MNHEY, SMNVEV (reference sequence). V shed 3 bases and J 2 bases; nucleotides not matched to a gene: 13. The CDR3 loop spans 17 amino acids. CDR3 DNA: TGTGCCAGCAGTTTCCAAGACCCGACAGGGAATCCCTACGAGCAGTACTTC. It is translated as CASSFQDPTGNPYEQYF.

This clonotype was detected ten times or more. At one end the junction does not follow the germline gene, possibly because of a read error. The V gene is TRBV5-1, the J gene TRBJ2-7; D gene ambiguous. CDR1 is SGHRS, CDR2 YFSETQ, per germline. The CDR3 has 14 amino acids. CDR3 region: CASSLVSGSYEQYF. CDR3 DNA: TGTGCCAGCAGCTTAGTATCAGGTTCCTACGAGCAGTACTTC.

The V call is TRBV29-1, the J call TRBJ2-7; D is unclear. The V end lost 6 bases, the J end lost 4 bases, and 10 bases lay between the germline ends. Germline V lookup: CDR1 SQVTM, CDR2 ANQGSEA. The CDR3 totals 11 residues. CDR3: CSVRLLYEQYF. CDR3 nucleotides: TGCAGCGTCCGACTCTTGTACGAGCAGTACTTC.

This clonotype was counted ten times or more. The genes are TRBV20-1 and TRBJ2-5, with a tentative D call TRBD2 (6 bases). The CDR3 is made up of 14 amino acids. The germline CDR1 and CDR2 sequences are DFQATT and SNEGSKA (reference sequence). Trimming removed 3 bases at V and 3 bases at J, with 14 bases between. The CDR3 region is CSASAGPSEETQYF. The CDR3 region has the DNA TGCAGTGCTAGCGCCGGTCCTAGCGAAGAGACCCAGTACTTC.

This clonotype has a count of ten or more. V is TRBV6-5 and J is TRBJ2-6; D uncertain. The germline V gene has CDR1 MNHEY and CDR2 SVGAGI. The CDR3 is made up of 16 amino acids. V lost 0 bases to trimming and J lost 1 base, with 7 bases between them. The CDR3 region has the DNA TGTGCCAGCAGTTACTCGAGCCCGTCTGGGGCCAACGTCCTGACTTTC. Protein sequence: CASSYSSPSGANVLTF.

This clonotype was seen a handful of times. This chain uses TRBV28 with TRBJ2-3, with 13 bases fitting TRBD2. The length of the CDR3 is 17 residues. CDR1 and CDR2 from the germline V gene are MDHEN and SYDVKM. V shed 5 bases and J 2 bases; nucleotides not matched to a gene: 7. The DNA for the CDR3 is TGTGCCAGCAGTCCGCCCGGACTAGCGGGGGACACAGATACGCAGTATTTT. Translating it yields CASSPPGLAGDTDTQYF. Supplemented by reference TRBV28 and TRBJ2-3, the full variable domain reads DVKVTQSSRYLVKRTGEKVFLECVQDMDHENMFWYRQDPGLGLRLIYFSYDVKMKEKGDIPEGYSVSREKKERFSLILESASTNQTSMYLCASSPPGLAGDTDTQYFGPGTRLTVL.

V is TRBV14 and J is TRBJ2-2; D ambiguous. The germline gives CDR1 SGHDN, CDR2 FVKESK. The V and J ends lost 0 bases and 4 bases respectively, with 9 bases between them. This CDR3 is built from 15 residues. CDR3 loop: CASSQDNVATGELFF. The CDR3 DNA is TGTGCCAGCAGCCAAGATAATGTGGCCACCGGGGAGCTGTTTTTT.

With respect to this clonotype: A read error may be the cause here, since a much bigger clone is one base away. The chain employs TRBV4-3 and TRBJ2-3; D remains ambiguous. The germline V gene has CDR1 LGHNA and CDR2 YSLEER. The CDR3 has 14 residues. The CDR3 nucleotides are TGCGCCACGAGGCTAGGGATGGGCACAGATACGCAGTGTTTT. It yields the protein CATRLGMGTDTQCF.